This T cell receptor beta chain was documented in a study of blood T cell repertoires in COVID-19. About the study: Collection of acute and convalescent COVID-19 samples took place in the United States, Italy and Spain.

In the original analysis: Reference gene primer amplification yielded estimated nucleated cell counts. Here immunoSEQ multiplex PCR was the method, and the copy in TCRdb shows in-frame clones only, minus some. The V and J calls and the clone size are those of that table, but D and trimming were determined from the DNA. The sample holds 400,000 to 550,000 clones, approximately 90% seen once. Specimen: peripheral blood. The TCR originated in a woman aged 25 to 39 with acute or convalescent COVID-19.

The CDR3 here is CASSQGTASTEAFF. The CDR3 DNA reads as TGTGCCAGCAGCCAAGGTACAGCTTCTACTGAAGCTTTCTTT. The genes are TRBV3-1 (or the pseudogene TRBV3-2) and TRBJ1-1; D is unresolved. V lost 1 base and J 5 bases, leaving 11 bases between the germline ends. Germline V CDR1 and CDR2: LGHDT, YNNKEL (reference sequence). The CDR3 consists of 14 residues.